This passage covers 15 T cell receptor beta chains from one sample sequenced in a study of T cells in Graves' hyperthyroidism and ophthalmopathy. RNA transcripts provided the source from which TCR beta CDR3 regions were amplified. The TCR CDR3 first-round RT-PCR relied on the HTBI primer set. From the multiplex PCR reads, TCRdb called clonotypes with MiXCR, one entry per CDR3 protein. The top ten hold around 7.3% of the sample, which has some 560,000 distinct CDR3 sequences, 15% to 19% seen once. The sample consisted of blood. Every receptor here comes from a woman in her 30s with Graves' hyperthyroidism.

In this sample, this clonotype turned up many times. The chain couples TRBV28 to TRBJ1-2; D not resolved. V was cut by 7 bases and J by 0 bases, with 6 bases left in between. CDR3 length equals 12 residues. Germline values: CDR1 MDHEN, CDR2 SYDVKM. The CDR3 sequence is CASTAPNYGYTF. The CDR3 nucleotides read TGTGCCAGCACAGCACCTAACTATGGCTACACCTTC.

This clonotype was picked up one time. An end of the junction does not agree with germline; a read error may underlie this. For the CDR3, the DNA is TGTGCCAGCAGTTACGGGAGCGGGAGTCACACCGGGGAACTGTTTTTT. As protein: CASSYGSGSHTGELFF. The V and J genes are TRBV6-5 and TRBJ2-2; 8 nucleotides line up with TRBD2. Germline assignment: CDR1 MNHEY and CDR2 SVGAGI. The CDR3 totals 16 residues.

The chain is built from TRBV24-1 and TRBJ1-4; 7 positions agree with TRBD1. V lost 4 bases to trimming and J lost 7 bases; unmatched junction nucleotides: 20. Per the germline V gene, CDR1 is KGHDR and CDR2 is SFDVKD. The CDR3 covers 19 residues. CDR3 region: CATSDPTFSGTENSEKLFF. The DNA for the CDR3 is TGTGCCACCAGTGACCCCACTTTTAGTGGGACAGAGAACTCTGAAAAACTGTTTTTT.

This clonotype was picked up many times. CDR3 in DNA: TGTGCCTGGTCCGCGGGACAGGAGAATTCACCCCTCCACTTT. Residues: CAWSAGQENSPLHF. The V gene is TRBV30, the J gene TRBJ1-6; 8 nucleotides agree with TRBD1. This CDR3 region has 14 residues. In germline, CDR1 is GTSNPN, CDR2 SVGIG (reference sequence). V trimming: 5 bases; J trimming: 7 bases; junction bases outside the gene matches: 7.

At least ten counts were recorded for this clonotype. The CDR3 reads CASSPEQGGEKLFF. The CDR3 nucleotides read TGTGCCAGCTCACCAGAACAGGGAGGTGAAAAACTGTTTTTT. The genes are TRBV18 and TRBJ1-4; D perhaps matches TRBD1 (6 bases). The CDR3 is made up of 14 amino acids. V lost 2 bases and J lost 7, with 11 bases in between. Germline values: CDR1 KGHSH, CDR2 LQKENI. Using reference TRBV18 and TRBJ1-4 for the parts outside the CDR3, the full variable domain is NAGVMQNPRHLVRRRGQEARLRCSPMKGHSHVYWYRQLPEEGLKFMVYLQKENIIDESGMPKERFSAEFPKEGPSILRIQQVVRGDSAAYFCASSPEQGGEKLFFGSGTQLSVL.

This clonotype showed up many times. The CDR3 loop is CASSTPSAGEANIQYF. As DNA, the CDR3 is TGTGCCAGCAGTACCCCTTCGGCAGGGGAGGCAAACATTCAGTACTTC. The J gene is TRBJ2-4, the V gene TRBV6-1; D is tentatively TRBD1 or TRBD2 (6 bases each). The CDR3 consists of 16 residues. Germline-derived CDR1 and CDR2 are MNHNS and SASEGT. V was clipped by 5 bases and J by 6 bases, with 20 bases between them.

This clonotype occurred many times. The rearrangement joins TRBV29-1 to TRBJ2-3; possibly TRBD1 or TRBD2 for D (5 bases each). CDR1 and CDR2 from the germline V gene are SQVTM and ANQGSEA. V dropped 3 bases and J dropped 2 bases, with 6 bases sitting between them. There are 12 residues in the CDR3. For the CDR3, the DNA is TGCAGCGTTGAGGGGGACACAGATACGCAGTATTTT. Translated: CSVEGDTDTQYF.

For the CDR3, the DNA is TGCGCCAGCAGAGTTGGGCACCTCTCCTACGAGCAGTACTTC. Translation gives CASRVGHLSYEQYF. The chain couples TRBV10-1 to TRBJ2-7; D gene ambiguous. CDR3 size: 14 residues. CDR1 is WNHNN and CDR2 is SYGVQD in the germline V gene (reference sequence). The V and J ends lost 6 bases and 0 bases respectively, with 12 bases between them.

J is TRBJ1-2 and V is TRBV5-4, with 7 bases identical to TRBD1. The CDR3 spans 14 residues. Germline CDR1 SGHNT, CDR2 YYREEE (reference sequence). After removal of 4 bases from V and 2 bases from J, the junction contained 5 bases not matched to a gene. CDR3 coding DNA: TGTGCCAGCAGCCGAACGGACAGGAACTATGGCTACACCTTC. It yields the protein CASSRTDRNYGYTF. The full variable domain, completed using reference TRBV5-4 and TRBJ1-2, is ETGVTQSPTHLIKTRGQQVTLRCSSQSGHNTVSWYQQALGQGPQFIFQYYREEENGRGNFPPRFSGLQFPNYSSELNVNALELDDSALYLCASSRTDRNYGYTFGSGTRLTVV.

V usage is TRBV20-1 and J usage is TRBJ2-3; D gene uncertain. The V gene's germline CDR1 is DFQATT and CDR2 SNEGSKA (reference sequence). Trimming cost V 1 base and J 10 bases, with 15 bases left between them. The CDR3 contains 13 residues. Here the CDR3 reads CSARARKFLAQYF. In DNA, the CDR3 is TGCAGTGCTAGAGCCCGTAAGTTCTTGGCGCAGTATTTT.

This clonotype occurred many times. The V and J genes are TRBV7-9 and TRBJ2-7; D remains ambiguous. Germline V gene lookup returns CDR1 SEHNR and CDR2 FQNEAQ (reference sequence). This CDR3 is 14 amino acids long. V was clipped by 1 base and J by 2 bases, with 9 bases between them. Here the CDR3 DNA reads TGTGCCAGCAGCTTAGGGGAAGTCACCTACGAGCAGTACTTC. Translating it yields CASSLGEVTYEQYF.

This clonotype occurred a few times. This rearrangement joins TRBV7-9 to TRBJ2-5; D not certain. The germline V and J ends were trimmed by 5 bases and 3 bases, with 13 bases remaining between them. The CDR3 loop spans 14 amino acids. The germline V gene encodes CDR1 SEHNR and CDR2 FQNEAQ (reference sequence). Written as DNA, the CDR3 is TGTGCCAGCAGCCCGGGCCTATTCAAAGAGACCCAGTACTTC. This translates into CASSPGLFKETQYF. The variable domain in full, completed from reference TRBV7-9 and TRBJ2-5, reads DTGVSQNPRHKITKRGQNVTFRCDPISEHNRLYWYRQTLGQGPEFLTYFQNEAQLEKSRLLSDRFSAERPKGSFSTLEIQRTEQGDSAMYLCASSPGLFKETQYFGPGTRLLVL.

This chain joins TRBV10-2 and TRBJ1-5; no reliable D call. CDR1 is WSHSY and CDR2 is SAAADI in the germline V gene. This CDR3 has 14 residues. Trimming took 4 bases from V and 4 from J, leaving 11 bases between them. As DNA, the CDR3 is TGCGCCAGCAGTGGAAGGGTTGGGAATCAGCCCCAGCATTTT. It codes for CASSGRVGNQPQHF.

This clonotype was counted a few times. The chain joins TRBV5-1 to TRBJ1-6; TRBD1 might be the D (6 bases). Trimming pared 4 bases from V and 7 bases from J, leaving 12 bases between. This CDR3 spans 14 amino acids. CDR1 and CDR2 from the germline V gene are SGHRS and YFSETQ. In DNA, the CDR3 is TGCGCCAGCAGCACAGGGTCCGGGAATTCACCCCTCCACTTT. Its translation is CASSTGSGNSPLHF.

In its sample, this clonotype was seen many times. The gene calls are TRBV27 and TRBJ2-5; TRBD2 matches 8 bases. J lost 6 bases, V lost 6 bases, and 12 bases had no gene match. This CDR3 is built from 15 residues. In germline, CDR1 is MNHEY, CDR2 SMNVEV (reference sequence). The CDR3 here is CASSATGGQAKTQYF. The CDR3 DNA reads TGTGCCAGCAGCGCAACGGGAGGGCAAGCGAAGACCCAGTACTTC.